The 5 T cell receptor beta chains below were found in one sample sequenced in a study of blood T cell repertoires in COVID-19 (dated by TCRdb to between 2020 and 2021). Preparation of the library involved the immunoSEQ multiplex PCR assay. TCRdb stores this immuneACCESS table with in-frame sequences only. Part of the clones is absent; in the studies checked, under half of the shortfall reflects unresolved V genes, and no reason is known for the rest. This sample comprises fewer than 140,000 clones, 76% of them detected only once. The leading ten clones occupy about 6.3% of the sample. Material for sequencing was peripheral blood. The receptors were gathered from an elderly man with COVID-19, enrolled during active disease.

The genes are TRBV5-1 and TRBJ2-5; 8 positions agree with TRBD1. In germline, CDR1 is SGHRS, CDR2 YFSETQ. V lost 4 bases, J lost 5 bases, and 10 bases stayed unmatched. The CDR3 covers 15 residues. The CDR3 DNA reads TGCGCCAGCAGCGTCTTACAGGGGGTCTGGGAGACCCAGTACTTC. The encoded protein is CASSVLQGVWETQYF.

The chain has TRBV15 and TRBJ2-2, with TRBD2 identical over 13 bases. The CDR3 sequence is 16 residues long. V shed 3 bases and J 7 bases; nucleotides not matched to a gene: 5. Germline V gene sequence: CDR1 LNHNV, CDR2 YYDKDF (reference sequence). As DNA, the CDR3 is TGTGCCACCAGCAGGGGACTAGCGGGATCCGGCGGGGAGCTGTTTTTT. Protein sequence: CATSRGLAGSGGELFF.

This chain connects TRBV29-1 to TRBJ2-1; 8 positions match TRBD1. This CDR3 has 13 amino acids. The V gene's germline CDR1 is SQVTM and CDR2 ANQGSEA. After removal of 1 base from V and 7 bases from J, the junction contained 3 bases not matched to a gene. CDR3 sequence (DNA): TGCAGCGTTGAAGGACAGGGGATGAATGAGCAGTTCTTC. This translates into CSVEGQGMNEQFF.

The chain recombines TRBV7-9 with TRBJ2-7; TRBD1 is a possible D gene (5 bases). Looked up from germline, CDR1 is SEHNR and CDR2 is FQNEAQ (reference sequence). The V end was cut by 1 base, the J end by 0 bases, with 7 bases between. The CDR3 has 14 amino acids. CDR3 in amino acids: CASSLEQASYEQYF. As DNA, the CDR3 is TGTGCCAGCAGCTTAGAACAGGCCTCCTACGAGCAGTACTTC.

The rearrangement joins TRBV28 to TRBJ2-3, with 9 bases lining up with TRBD2. Trimming took 2 bases from V and 0 from J; bases not matched to a gene: 3. Germline V gene lookup returns CDR1 MDHEN and CDR2 SYDVKM. The CDR3 runs to 16 residues. CDR3 protein: CASSLTTSGSTDTQYF. Written as DNA, the CDR3 is TGTGCCAGCAGTTTAACGACTAGCGGAAGCACAGATACGCAGTATTTT.